This TCR beta chain appears in the sequencing data of a study of Ad26.COV2.S vaccination and SARS-CoV-2 variants. Clones were sequenced by immunoSEQ multiplex PCR, and TCRdb holds only the in-frame ones, with some missing. The sample holds about 350,000 clones, 86% seen once. Indicated treatment: around 19 received Ad26.COV2.S at low or high dose, single or two shots; a few received placebo; per-sample allocation not given. Sampling happened 63 days after the first vaccine or placebo injection. An adult donor aged 18-55 years was enrolled in Boston. The study used a vaccine consisting of an Ad26 vector that expressed Wuhan-strain SARS-CoV-2 spike. In regard to this clone: Its antigen is as yet unknown.

General observations from the study: Placebo recipients had lower spike-specific TCR breadth than vaccine recipients.

The V gene's germline CDR1 is MGHRA and CDR2 YSYEKL. V lost 1 base and J 6 bases, leaving 12 bases between the germline ends. There are 14 residues in the CDR3. The sequencing here drew on peripheral blood, taken in a trial of Ad26.COV2.S vaccine versus placebo. The TCR sequence derives from a person between 18 and 65 years old who received the Ad26.COV2.S COVID-19 vaccine or a placebo. This chain connects TRBV4-1 to TRBJ1-2, with TRBD1 as a possible D gene (6 bases). CDR3 sequence reads: CASSQVRGLDGYTF. The CDR3, as DNA: TGCGCCAGCAGCCAAGTCCGGGGGCTGGATGGCTACACCTTC.